The sample holds many counts of the clone carrying this T cell receptor (beta chain). The entry originates in a study of neurological immune-mediated disorders. From the 5' RACE reads, TCRdb called clonotypes with MiXCR, one entry per CDR3 protein. Of 55,000 to 60,000 distinct CDR3 sequences detected, approximately 4% appear once; the ten largest clones hold under 3.5%. The CDR3 is 15 residues long. The V segment lost 2 bases and the J segment 3 bases; nucleotides outside the gene matches: 4. Germline values: CDR1 SQVTM, CDR2 ANQGSEA. The chain has TRBV29-1 and TRBJ2-3; 11 bases match TRBD2. Material for sequencing was PBMCs. The sequence came from a woman aged 25 to 39 with multiple sclerosis. CDR3 DNA: TGCAGCGTTGAACCCCTAGCGGGGGGAACAGATACGCAGTATTTT. This gives the protein CSVEPLAGGTDTQYF.